Given below is one T cell receptor (beta chain) in context. Its antigen specificity is not known. Qualities for individual bases were not recorded, and no much larger clone is one base off. The library was prepared using the immunoSEQ multiplex PCR assay. For the multiplex PCR, a mixture combining 60 forward primers for TCR Vbeta segments and 13 reverse primers for TCR Jbeta segments was used. The CDR3 region of rearranged TCR beta genes was amplified from genomic DNA with a multiplex PCR assay. The Illumina HiSeq System was used to sequence the amplified TCR beta libraries as 87-base-pair reads. The authors' pipeline ran thus. A later analysis counted about 80 million unique TCR beta chains across the 550 to 800 repertoires, and approximately 11 million of these chains were shared by at least two donors. To remove PCR and sequencing errors, raw reads were error-corrected and collapsed into unique sequences using a nearest-neighbor algorithm that merged closely related sequences. CDR3 sequences were aligned to IMGT reference sequences to assign V, D and J gene segments. For a sequence to be retained, at least a six-nucleotide match to both a V gene segment and a J gene segment was required. Rearrangements were classified as productive when the CDR3 lacked stop codons and remained in frame with V and J, and all other rearrangements were classified as non-productive. Following IMGT convention, CDR3 was defined as the stretch from the second conserved V-encoded cysteine to the conserved J-encoded phenylalanine. Sequences without an unambiguous match to a single V gene segment were excluded from the earlier analysis of over 500 of the donors. An earlier analysis of several hundred of the donors classified V segments as functional when productive rearrangements were above 56.7% and as segregating when the standard deviation between donors was above 5%. A statistical classification framework was built to diagnose cytomegalovirus status from the catalog of TCR beta chain sequences. In a later analysis, V and J genes were assigned by comparing TCR nucleotide sequences against IMGT/GENE-DB human TR gene sequences. Using the TCRdist pipeline, a later analysis assigned CDR3 sequences along with most-parsimonious VDJ recombination scenarios. A later analysis defined each TCR beta chain by its CDR3 amino acid sequence plus V-gene family, and excluded reads lacking a unique V-gene family. As a way to deal with suspected cross-contamination and a sequencing artifact, a later analysis dropped hundreds of nucleotide sequences that were highly shared and had low generation probability. In a later analysis, a clonal expansion index was calculated for each public chain from normalized within-repertoire ranks of inferred template counts. Generation probabilities in a later analysis came from a VDJ recombination model fitted to out-of-frame rearrangements, and those results were checked against IGoR. In a later analysis, hypergeometric tests were used to score TCR-TCR, TCR-HLA and TCR-CMV co-occurrence, with a repertoire-size bias correction applied to TCR pairs. A later analysis estimated false discovery rates by permuting HLA or CMV assignments 20 times. In a later analysis, co-occurring TCRs were grouped using DBSCAN, with TCRdist sequence similarity added in when clustering inside HLA-allele-positive subsets. Repertoires with fewer than 30,000 or more than 120,000 public chains, plus five repertoires with anomalous nucleotide sharing, were excluded from co-occurrence clustering. Imported from immuneACCESS, the table was reduced by TCRdb to in-frame sequences with V and J called. These copies leave out some clones; in studies compared against another copy, an unresolved V gene accounts for under half, and the cause of the remainder is not known. D and trimming were read from the DNA, whereas the V and J calls and clone size are those reported in that table. The sample records around 100,000 clones, about 75% of which are singletons. Approximately 14% of the sample is taken by the ten largest.

The data stem from a study of cytomegalovirus exposure and HLA in healthy donors listed by TCRdb under 2017. Broadly, across the study: In an earlier analysis of about 560 of the donors, 276 Gb of sequence data and 117 million unique TCR beta sequences from about 190 million T cells were reported. About 280 gigabases of sequencing data and approximately 85 million unique TCR sequences were included in an early release covering about 600 HLA-typed donors. The genetic ancestry cluster associated with self-reported Caucasian donors included around 76% of the roughly 410 genotyped donors. The study was designed to test whether signatures of past pathogen exposure could be identified by cataloging public T cell receptors. The study profiled the T cell repertoires of hundreds of subjects by immunosequencing and related them to cytomegalovirus serostatus. In addition to the first cohort of roughly 700 subjects, a separate validation cohort of 120 different subjects was used. To predict cytomegalovirus infection status, the study combined high-throughput TCR immunosequencing, statistical association of individual TCRs with disease status, and machine learning. A later analysis re-examined previously published TCR beta repertoires from 600 to 700 donors and added high-resolution HLA genotyping to investigate patterns of TCR occurrence. Rather than using new phenotypic data, the later analysis identified candidate immune exposures from TCR beta sequences and from how often those sequences occurred across donors. To decide whether each TCR beta V gene segment behaved as functional or pseudogenic, an earlier analysis of some 600 of the donors relied on high-throughput TCR beta sequencing. Donor age, sex, ethnicity and CMV serostatus were collected together with the repertoire data. A later genetic analysis took genome-wide SNP genotypes for about three fifths of the roughly 670 donors and used that subset as a discovery cohort. All discovery cohort repertoires had been generated using a single sequencing platform. HLA typing covered class I and class II loci at four-digit resolution. Typing coverage differed by locus: A, B, C, DRB1 and DQB1 were typed in about 620-630 donors, DQA1 in around 500, DPA1 in around 610, and DPB1 in roughly 450. Five DR-DQ haplotypes were treated as single units for association and clustering because of strong linkage in the cohort. Across under 500 genotyped donors of the cohort, an average of roughly 200,000 unique TCR beta nucleotide sequences per donor were sequenced, and roughly 20% of those sequences were non-productive. What the authors observed across the whole study: Several of the top co-occurrence clusters appeared to be linked to parvovirus B19, influenza, CMV and Epstein-Barr virus, according to a later analysis. In the study, some 160 TCR beta chains were listed as associated with cytomegalovirus. In a later analysis, HLA-associated TCR beta chains showed more clonal expansion and lower generation probabilities than non-associated chains that were equally common. Most CMV-associated TCR beta chains appeared to be HLA-restricted in a later analysis, and the HLA associations seemed to be driven largely by CMV exposure. The cohort was sequenced for TCR beta chains only, and without alpha or paired-chain data the features that could be detected were limited. Broadly in line with IMGT annotations, most TCR beta V segments showed up in productive rearrangements about 87% or about 30% of the time in an earlier analysis of roughly 590 of the donors. In a later analysis, TCR association rates were found to vary across HLA loci, with the most associated TCRs seen for DRB1 alleles and the fewest for HLA-C alleles. Most TCR sequences were seen in very few donors, while some public TCRs were found in many individuals. A later genetic analysis reported fewer N-insertions in productive TCRs among donors in an Asian-associated ancestry cluster than the roughly 620-donor mean. HLA typing was unavailable for some donors at each locus, so association tests used only the typed subset. A few of the identified cytomegalovirus-associated TCR beta chains were confirmed in vitro to be specific for cytomegalovirus antigens. A group of highly shared sequence variants was considered likely to be a technical artifact of the sequencing pipeline. Roughly uniform sequencing depth across donors was assumed in presence/absence analyses, although this assumption may not hold. Correlated functional status among segregating V segments might be attributable to linkage disequilibrium, but an unknown experimental factor could not be ruled out. CMV serostatus was the only immune exposure information available for the cohort. The classifier was reported to diagnose cytomegalovirus status with high specificity and sensitivity in both the original and validation cohorts. A further reported finding was that TCR beta sequences accurately predicted the HLA-A and HLA-B alleles for most subjects in the first cohort. The authors suggested that the approach could potentially be generalized to other disease states and immunological phenotypes. A later analysis associated approximately 17,000 TCR beta sequences with specific HLA alleles at a false discovery rate of 0.05. When HLA alleles, especially DR and DQ, strongly co-occurred, attributing TCR associations to individual alleles was difficult. Because the 87-base-pair reads could not distinguish some IMGT-functional V segments, including TRBV6-2 and TRBV6-3, those segments were excluded. About 17 rarely observed V segments, including chromosome 9 orphons, were excluded from the earlier analysis of approximately 500 of the donors because counts were too low. A later genetic analysis associated a missense DCLRE1C variant with V-gene and J-gene trimming of TCR beta chains, and an independent cohort replicated the association.

The CDR3 has 14 amino acids, counting the end cysteine and phenylalanine. The DNA shown is the 42-base CDR3, in frame from base 1. The cohort comprised around 700 healthy bone marrow donors. All cohort members were sampled while nominally healthy, although unrecorded immune exposures were likely present. The donor was CMV seropositive and was included in the group of 300 or so seropositive cohort members. Every donor gave a peripheral blood sample, and the peripheral blood mononuclear cells from that sample were used for TCR beta sequencing. The Qiagen DNeasy Blood Extraction Kit was used to extract genomic DNA from the blood cell samples.

This receptor was identified in a male donor in good health and CMV-seropositive. The rearranged chain carries TRBV21-1 and TRBJ2-2; TRBD1 is taken as the D call from the table, unchecked against the DNA. TRBV21-1 is flagged as a pseudogene. What was sequenced was PBMCs. The bases read TGTGCCAGCAGCAACAGGGGAAGAAGCGGGGAGCTGTTTTTT. Its translation reads: CASSNRGRSGELFF.